Each of the 8 T cell receptor beta chains below was sequenced from the same sample in a study of T-cell memory formation after mild COVID-19. TCRdb ran MiXCR on the 5' RACE reads and lists one entry per CDR3 protein. The sample consists of about 240,000 distinct CDR3 sequences, roughly a tenth of them appearing once. The sample consisted of PBMCs or a T cell subset sorted from them (not recorded which). Source of these receptors: a man aged 18 to 30 who had mild COVID-19 (a few samples of this study predate the infection). Cell type and time point are not known.

The V call is TRBV7-9, the J call TRBJ1-3; tentative D call: TRBD1 (6 bases). CDR1 SEHNR and CDR2 FQNEAQ come from the germline V gene (reference sequence). V was shortened by 8 bases and J by 3 bases, with 14 bases between the two germline ends. This CDR3 spans 14 amino acids. As DNA, the CDR3 is TGTGCCAGCCGCCTAACAGGGAATGGAAACACCATATATTTT. Its protein is CASRLTGNGNTIYF.

The chain is built from TRBV24-1 and TRBJ2-2, with 11 bases aligning to TRBD2. From germline, CDR1 is KGHDR and CDR2 SFDVKD. The CDR3 is 15 residues long. V trimming: 4 bases; J trimming: 10 bases; junction bases outside the gene matches: 7. CDR3 sequence (DNA): TGTGCCACCAGTGAGACTAGCGGGGCGTCGAAGGAGCTGTTTTTT. It encodes CATSETSGASKELFF.

V is TRBV29-1 and J is TRBJ1-1; D is ambiguous. Trimming took 6 bases from V and 0 from J, leaving 11 bases between them. CDR1 SQVTM and CDR2 ANQGSEA come from the germline V gene. This CDR3 contains 13 residues. The CDR3 sequence: CSVEGDMNTEAFF. The CDR3 nucleotides are TGCAGCGTGGAGGGAGACATGAACACTGAAGCTTTCTTT.

This clonotype was detected a few times. The genes are TRBV4-1 and TRBJ2-6; D unclear. Germline lookup yields CDR1 MGHRA and CDR2 YSYEKL. The CDR3 totals 15 residues. V was shortened by 1 base and J by 2 bases, with 6 bases between the two germline ends. The CDR3 DNA reads as TGCGCCAGCAGCCAAGCGCTCACTGGGGCCAACGTCCTGACTTTC. Translated, it gives CASSQALTGANVLTF.

This clonotype was found many times. Relative to the germline gene, one junction end is altered; a read error may explain this. J is TRBJ1-5 and V is TRBV12-3 or TRBV12-4; no reliable D call. The CDR3 is 14 amino acids. The CDR3 DNA sequence: TGTGCCAGCAGCTTAGCGGGAAGCAATCAGCCCCAGCATTTT. This translates into CASSLAGSNQPQHF.

This clonotype occurred many times. This sequence joins TRBV6-6 and TRBJ2-3; 9 bases line up with TRBD1. Trimming cost V 6 bases and J 1 base; bases outside gene matches: 8. The CDR3 spans 16 residues. Germline V gene data show CDR1 as MNHNY and CDR2 as SVGAGI (reference sequence). DNA for the CDR3: TGTGCCAGCAGCCTTGGACAGGGGATTCGCACAGATACGCAGTATTTT. Translation: CASSLGQGIRTDTQYF.

The gene calls are TRBV7-2 and TRBJ2-5; 14 bases match TRBD2. Looked up from germline, CDR1 is SGHTA and CDR2 is FQGNSA. Unmatched junction bases numbered 7, after V lost 3 bases and J lost 4 bases. CDR3 length: 17 residues. The CDR3 DNA is TGTGCCAGCAGCTTCGCCGGACTAGCGGGGGGAATAGAGACCCAGTACTTC. It codes for CASSFAGLAGGIETQYF.

This clonotype showed up many times. The chain is built from TRBV5-1 and TRBJ2-1; D is perhaps TRBD2 (5 bases). CDR3 length: 15 amino acids. With 0 bases removed from V and 0 bases from J, the gap between germline ends came to 7 bases. CDR1 and CDR2 (germline): SGHRS, YFSETQ. Here the CDR3 DNA reads TGCGCCAGCAGCTTGGCGGACTTCTCCTACAATGAGCAGTTCTTC. As protein: CASSLADFSYNEQFF.